This T cell receptor (beta chain) was found in a study of CD8 T cells in ankylosing spondylitis. Note on this clonotype: As yet, its antigen is unknown.

Generation of TCR beta libraries employed quantitative 5'-RACE incorporating molecular barcodes. MiXCR, applied by TCRdb to the 5' RACE reads, yields one record per CDR3 protein. Of 300,000 to 350,000 distinct CDR3 sequences listed, about 20% are singletons. The CDR3 length is 12 residues. Germline-derived CDR1 and CDR2 are DFQATT and SNEGSKA (reference sequence). Study-level results: In reactive arthritis synovial fluid and blood, some motif variants had been reported before. What appeared characteristic of ankylosing spondylitis blood was a TCR beta motif of 7 or 8 highly homologous variants. Peripheral blood held disease-linked clones only at relatively low frequency, and these were CD8+.

The receptor's source is a female donor with ankylosing spondylitis or in good health (not recorded which). The sample consisted of blood, either unsorted or a sorted T cell fraction (not recorded which). The chain links TRBV20-1 to TRBJ2-3; 7 bases match TRBD2. CDR3 coding DNA: TGCAGCGCGCTGGCGGGAGCAGATACGCAGTATTTT. It encodes CSALAGADTQYF.